This T cell receptor beta chain comes out of a study of cytomegalovirus exposure and HLA in healthy donors (dated 2017 in TCRdb). About the full investigation: According to a later analysis, the roughly 120 validation repertoires were produced on the same platform as the 666 repertoires of the first cohort. Besides the first cohort of approximately 710 subjects, a separate validation cohort made up of 120 different subjects was used. To predict cytomegalovirus infection status, the study brought together high-throughput TCR immunosequencing, statistical association of individual TCRs with disease status, and machine learning. The aim of the study was to test whether cataloging public T cell receptors could identify signatures of past pathogen exposure. General findings and caveats noted by the study authors: Cytomegalovirus status was reported to be diagnosed by the classifier with high specificity and sensitivity in both the original and validation cohorts. The validation cohort had no HLA typing available for a later analysis, so co-occurrence within that cohort was assessed over all 120 repertoires. According to the authors, the approach could potentially be generalized to other disease states and immunological phenotypes. In vitro tests confirmed that a few of the cytomegalovirus-associated TCR beta chains recognize cytomegalovirus antigens. A later analysis found that TCRs clustered in the first cohort also tended to co-occur in the 120 validation repertoires, with more than 90% of cluster scores above 0. In the study, approximately 150 TCR beta chains were listed as associated with cytomegalovirus. Most TCR sequences were seen in very few donors, while some public TCRs were found in many individuals.

The library was obtained by the immunoSEQ multiplex PCR assay. In the authors' own workflow: A statistical classification framework was built for diagnosing cytomegalovirus status from the catalog of TCR beta chain sequences. What TCRdb holds here is the immuneACCESS table cut down to in-frame rearrangements. Part of the clones is not present; checked against another copy, under half of the missing clones reflect an unresolved V gene, and the others are unexplained. Clone size and V and J calls were adopted from that table, with D and trimming inferred from the DNA. The sample table lists some 250,000 clones, around 90% of them with a count of one. The leading ten clones occupy around 0.34% of the sample. With regard to this clone: What this receptor recognizes is not known. No base quality information exists; no much larger clone differs at one position.

The donors were included in the validation cohort of around 120 subjects, a group kept apart from the roughly 700-subject first cohort. Input material: PBMCs. This clonotype was obtained from a young woman in good health and CMV-seronegative.

The DNA reads TGCGCCAGCAGCTTGGGGGGACAGGGTTCGCCTGAAGCTTTCTTT. Protein translation: CASSLGGQGSPEAFF. The chain is encoded by TRBV5-1 joined to TRBJ1-1, with 9 junctional bases fitting TRBD1. The CDR3 contains 15 residues, cysteine and phenylalanine counted. Just CDR3 DNA is preserved here, 45 bases in frame from base 1. V is trimmed back by 0 bases and J by 6 bases, and the junction contains 6 bases that no gene match accounts for. CDR1 and CDR2 are drawn from the germline V gene: SGHRS, YFSETQ.